One sample yielded the 23 T cell receptor beta chains listed below, sequenced in a study of blood T cells in healthy people across ages. A sample-barcoded 5' primer and a J-beta primer mix were used in a second PCR of about 7 to 11 cycles. Each CDR3 protein is one row after TCRdb ran MiXCR on the 5' RACE reads. The profile shows about 680,000 distinct CDR3 sequences, around 49% of them singletons. Specimen: blood. The receptors here all came from a woman aged 60-75 years in good health.

This clonotype appeared a few times. The chain carries TRBV20-1 and TRBJ2-5; 9 bases agree with TRBD2. Per the germline V gene, CDR1 is DFQATT and CDR2 is SNEGSKA (reference sequence). The CDR3 is 15 amino acids. V lost 5 bases, J lost 3 bases, and 10 bases stayed unmatched. The chain's CDR3 is CSAPDVREGEETQYF. The DNA for the CDR3 is TGCAGTGCTCCGGACGTGCGGGAGGGAGAAGAGACCCAGTACTTC.

This clonotype is a singleton in its sample. CDR3 sequence reads: CASSQEPPHGGGIQYF. The CDR3 DNA reads TGCGCCAGCAGCCAAGAGCCCCCACACGGGGGTGGCATTCAGTACTTC. The V call is TRBV4-1, the J call TRBJ2-4, with D maybe TRBD2 (6 bases). This CDR3 region has 16 residues. In germline, CDR1 is MGHRA, CDR2 YSYEKL. V gave up 0 bases and J gave up 9 bases, with 18 bases separating them.

This chain joins TRBV9 and TRBJ2-7; 14 nucleotides match TRBD2. With 3 bases clipped from V and 7 bases from J, the junction kept 9 bases outside the gene matches. The CDR3 totals 16 residues. Germline values: CDR1 SGDLS, CDR2 YYNGEE. The CDR3 here is CASSEGLAGEEDEQYF. In DNA, the CDR3 is TGTGCCAGCAGCGAGGGACTAGCGGGAGAGGAGGATGAGCAGTACTTC.

The gene calls are TRBV12-3 or TRBV12-4 and TRBJ1-2, with unresolved D. The CDR3 length is 12 residues. Between the trimmed V and J ends, which lost 3 bases and 8 bases, there was a span of 10 bases. The CDR3 loop is CASSFSGSGYTF. The CDR3 DNA sequence: TGTGCCAGCAGTTTTTCGGGGAGCGGCTACACCTTC.

The chain has TRBV2 and TRBJ2-5, with 7 nucleotides matching TRBD2. The length of the CDR3 is 14 residues. Germline V gene lookup returns CDR1 SNHLY and CDR2 FYNNEI. With V trimmed by 7 bases and J by 5 bases, 10 bases remained unmatched. The CDR3 region is CASKRRGSGETQYF. CDR3 DNA: TGTGCCAGCAAACGGCGCGGGAGCGGGGAGACCCAGTACTTC.

This chain uses TRBV20-1 with TRBJ2-7; D might be TRBD1 or TRBD2, each matching 5 bases. Germline lookup yields CDR1 DFQATT and CDR2 SNEGSKA (reference sequence). The CDR3 consists of 13 residues. DNA of the CDR3: TGCAGGGTAGCAATCGGGACCTCCTACGAGCAGTACTTC. Translating it yields CRVAIGTSYEQYF.

Concerning this clonotype itself: This may be a read error: a much more frequent sequence differs by one nucleotide. The genes are TRBV7-2 and TRBJ2-1, with D hard to call. V gave up 1 base and J gave up 12 bases, with 16 bases separating them. CDR1 and CDR2 from the germline V gene are SGHTA and FQGNSA. This CDR3 has 14 amino acids. CDR3: CASSLGSAVVGQFF. In DNA form, the CDR3 reads TGTGCCAGCAGCTTAGGCTCCGCAGTGGTGGGGCAGTTCTTC.

The rearrangement joins TRBV7-9 to TRBJ1-2, with a possible D match to TRBD1 (6 bases). The CDR3 covers 13 residues. V lost 5 bases to trimming and J lost 6 bases, with 13 bases between them. Germline values: CDR1 SEHNR, CDR2 FQNEAQ (reference sequence). In nucleotides, the CDR3 is TGTGCCAGCAGCAACCCACAGGGCCATGGCTACACCTTC. Protein: CASSNPQGHGYTF.

This chain joins TRBV7-9 and TRBJ1-2; D perhaps matches TRBD1 (6 bases). With 5 bases removed from V and 9 bases from J, the gap between germline ends came to 13 bases. Per the germline V gene, CDR1 is SEHNR and CDR2 is FQNEAQ (reference sequence). The length of the CDR3 is 12 residues. CDR3 sequence: CASSPGQRSYTF. CDR3 DNA sequence: TGTGCCAGCAGCCCTGGACAGAGGAGCTACACCTTC.

On this clonotype itself: A read error may explain this, as a much larger clone is one base away. The chain has TRBV10-3 and TRBJ2-7; a weak D match, TRBD1 (5 bases). In germline, CDR1 is ENHRY, CDR2 SYGVKD. The CDR3 loop spans 12 amino acids. In DNA form, the CDR3 reads TGTGCCACCAGTGAGACAGCCTACGAGCAGTACTTC. Protein product: CATSETAYEQYF.

The chain carries TRBV12-3 or TRBV12-4 and TRBJ2-3; maybe TRBD1 (5 bases). This CDR3 has 15 residues. With 2 bases removed from V and 2 bases from J, the gap between germline ends came to 11 bases. CDR3 sequence reads: CASSLQGRATDTQYF. The CDR3 coding sequence is TGTGCCAGCAGTTTACAGGGCAGGGCCACAGATACGCAGTATTTT.

This clonotype was seen at least ten times. The gene calls are TRBV20-1 and TRBJ2-1; 9 nucleotides match TRBD2. V lost 3 bases and J lost 1; bases outside the gene matches: 7. Per the germline V gene, CDR1 is DFQATT and CDR2 is SNEGSKA (reference sequence). The CDR3 sequence is 16 residues long. The CDR3 sequence is CSARRLAGGSYNEQFF. CDR3 sequence (DNA): TGCAGTGCTAGGAGGTTGGCGGGAGGGTCCTACAATGAGCAGTTCTTC.

The J gene is TRBJ2-1, the V gene TRBV29-1, with TRBD2 matching 12 bases. Gene TRBJ2-7 matches the end of the DNA better, so the J call may be wrong. Germline V CDR1 and CDR2: SQVTM, ANQGSEA. The CDR3 runs to 18 residues. The CDR3 DNA sequence: TGCAGCGCTGCTTCGATTGGAGCTAGCGGGAGGGCCGGGTACGAGCAGTACTTC. Amino acid sequence: CSAASIGASGRAGYEQYF.

V is TRBV5-5 and J is TRBJ1-2, with D unclear. V lost 4 bases to trimming and J lost 8 bases, with 12 bases between them. The germline V gene encodes CDR1 SGHKS and CDR2 YYEKEE (reference sequence). The CDR3 contains 12 residues. CDR3 protein: CASSLPFRGYTF. The CDR3 DNA reads as TGTGCCAGCAGCCTGCCCTTTAGGGGCTACACCTTC.

This clonotype was recorded a few times. The chain recombines TRBV9 with TRBJ1-4; 8 bases fit TRBD1. Germline CDR1 SGDLS, CDR2 YYNGEE. J was trimmed by 3 bases and V by 4 bases; bases with no gene match: 8. This CDR3 comprises 16 residues. The CDR3 bases are TGTGCCAGCAGCAACTCGGACAGGGCAGCTAATGAAAAACTGTTTTTT. Translation gives CASSNSDRAANEKLFF.

Here the CDR3 reads CASSLNPRTGGTLAEYEQYF. CDR3 nucleotide sequence: TGTGCCAGCAGTTTAAACCCCAGGACAGGGGGAACTTTGGCGGAATACGAGCAGTACTTC. The J gene is TRBJ2-7, the V gene TRBV12-3 or TRBV12-4; 10 nucleotides agree with TRBD1. The trim removed 2 bases at V and 4 bases at J, leaving 20 bases unmatched. The length of the CDR3 is 20 residues.

V usage is TRBV10-3 and J usage is TRBJ2-7, with a possible D match to TRBD2 (5 bases). The CDR3 consists of 11 residues. Germline V CDR1 and CDR2: ENHRY, SYGVKD. Trimming took 6 bases from V and 6 from J, leaving 9 bases between them. Written as DNA, the CDR3 is TGTGCCATCAGCGGGGAATTCGAGCAGTACTTC. Protein: CAISGEFEQYF.

The chain links TRBV20-1 to TRBJ2-1; D may be TRBD2 (5 bases). The germline CDR1 and CDR2 sequences are DFQATT and SNEGSKA (reference sequence). V lost 2 bases and J lost 3, with 11 bases in between. The CDR3 length is 14 residues. The CDR3, as DNA: TGCAGTGCTAGATGGGGAGTGGGCTACAATGAGCAGTTCTTC. Translated: CSARWGVGYNEQFF.

J is TRBJ2-7 and V is TRBV7-2, with 7 positions matching TRBD2. The V and J ends lost 1 base and 7 bases, in that order; junction bases with no gene match: 16. The CDR3 covers 17 residues. CDR1 SGHTA and CDR2 FQGNSA come from the germline V gene. CDR3 coding DNA: TGTGCCAGCAGCTTAGGAGGCGGGAGTACCTCCTACAATGAGCAGTACTTC. Protein product: CASSLGGGSTSYNEQYF.

The V and J genes are TRBV7-2 and TRBJ1-4; 12 nucleotides match TRBD1. The CDR3 consists of 19 residues. Trimming cost V 2 bases and J 1 base; bases outside gene matches: 8. Germline CDR1 reads SGHTA; CDR2 reads FQGNSA. The DNA for the CDR3 is TGTGCCAGCAGCTTAAACCCGGGGACAGGGGGCCGAACTAATGAAAAACTGTTTTTT. Protein: CASSLNPGTGGRTNEKLFF.

This clonotype was seen a handful of times. The chain employs TRBV7-2 and TRBJ1-6; the D gene is possibly TRBD1 (5 bases). V lost 4 bases and J lost 7, with 11 bases in between. The CDR3 is made up of 14 amino acids. Looked up from germline, CDR1 is SGHTA and CDR2 is FQGNSA. The CDR3 nucleotides read TGTGCCAGCAGCTATCGGGGGGAAAATTCACCCCTCCACTTT. It codes for CASSYRGENSPLHF.

The genes are TRBV10-3 and TRBJ2-1; a weak D match, TRBD2 (5 bases). CDR1 is ENHRY, CDR2 SYGVKD, per germline. The V end lost 10 bases, the J end lost 4 bases, and 17 bases lay between the germline ends. The CDR3 sequence is 14 residues long. The CDR3 bases are TGTGCCACTGGGAGCGGATACAAATACAATGAGCAGTTCTTC. Protein product: CATGSGYKYNEQFF.

The V and J genes are TRBV7-2 and TRBJ2-5, with D possibly being TRBD2 (6 bases). Trimming stripped 8 bases from V and 5 bases from J, with 27 bases between. The length of the CDR3 is 17 residues. Germline lookup yields CDR1 SGHTA and CDR2 FQGNSA. CDR3 sequence reads: CASCPRGGGATWETQYF. The CDR3 nucleotides read TGTGCCAGCTGTCCTCGAGGTGGAGGGGCCACATGGGAGACCCAGTACTTC.